These 15 T cell receptor beta chains came from one sample sequenced in a study of blood T cell repertoires in COVID-19. TCRdb's table, derived via immunoSEQ multiplex PCR, lists solely in-frame clones and lacks some. The sample contains 200,000 to 250,000 clones, 80% to 90% of which appear only once. Material: PBMCs or T cells enriched from blood (not recorded which). The source of these receptors is a young man with acute COVID-19.

The V and J genes are TRBV4-2 and TRBJ1-3; no clear D gene. V was trimmed by 3 bases and J by 0 bases, leaving 9 bases between them. This CDR3 has 15 residues. Germline CDR1 LGHNA, CDR2 YNFKEQ. This chain's CDR3 is CASSQEVNSGNTIYF. CDR3 sequence (DNA): TGTGCCAGCAGCCAGGAGGTCAACTCTGGAAACACCATATATTTT.

This chain connects TRBV6-1 to TRBJ2-7; D is uncertain. Germline V CDR1 and CDR2: MNHNS, SASEGT. CDR3 length: 17 amino acids. V lost 0 bases, J lost 0 bases, and 15 bases lay in between. Here the CDR3 DNA reads TGTGCCAGCAGTGAAGCGGTGGGCAGTCCATCCTCCTACGAGCAGTACTTC. It specifies CASSEAVGSPSSYEQYF.

V gene TRBV3-1 (or the pseudogene TRBV3-2) combines with J gene TRBJ2-1, with D possibly matching TRBD2 (6 bases). The germline V gene has CDR1 LGHDT and CDR2 YNNKEL (reference sequence). Deletions cut 3 bases from V and 9 bases from J, with 12 bases between. This CDR3 is 13 amino acids long. The CDR3 DNA follows: TGTGCCAGCAGCCACCTTTGGGAGGTTGAGCAGTTCTTC. Its translation is CASSHLWEVEQFF.

This clone came up a few times. The rearrangement links TRBV11-2 to TRBJ1-5, with a possible D match to TRBD1 (5 bases). Trimming took off 1 base at V and 2 bases at J, with 12 bases between the two ends. The germline V gene encodes CDR1 SGHAT and CDR2 FQNNGV. The CDR3 contains 16 residues. This chain's CDR3 is CASSLGETAGNQPQHF. In DNA, the CDR3 is TGTGCCAGCAGCTTAGGAGAGACAGCTGGCAATCAGCCCCAGCATTTT. Variable domain in full (rest from reference TRBV11-2 and TRBJ1-5): EAGVAQSPRYKIIEKRQSVAFWCNPISGHATLYWYQQILGQGPKLLIQFQNNGVVDDSQLPKDRFSAERLKGVDSTLKIQPAKLEDSAVYLCASSLGETAGNQPQHFGDGTRLSIL.

The rearrangement uses TRBV4-1 and TRBJ2-3, with 11 nucleotides matching TRBD2. Germline V gene sequence: CDR1 MGHRA, CDR2 YSYEKL. CDR3 length: 14 residues. Trimming took 0 bases from V and 10 from J; bases not matched to a gene: 3. Here the CDR3 reads CASSQEVSGRAQYF. The CDR3, as DNA: TGCGCCAGCAGCCAAGAGGTTAGCGGGAGGGCGCAGTATTTT.

This chain connects TRBV2 to TRBJ2-7; D perhaps matches TRBD2 (6 bases). CDR3 length: 14 residues. Germline loops: CDR1 SNHLY, CDR2 FYNNEI. With 0 bases removed from V and 5 bases from J, the gap between germline ends came to 11 bases. The CDR3 DNA sequence: TGTGCCAGCAGTGAAGCGCCTCGGGGGAACGAGCAGTACTTC. Protein sequence: CASSEAPRGNEQYF.

The rearrangement links TRBV10-2 to TRBJ1-4; 8 nucleotides line up with TRBD1. The CDR3 loop spans 16 amino acids. The J segment lost 8 bases and the V segment lost 5 bases, leaving 13 bases of the junction unmatched. Germline V CDR1 and CDR2: WSHSY, SAAADI. For the CDR3, the DNA is TGCGCCAGCAGTAGTAGGCTAACAGGGGGAGGAGAAAAACTGTTTTTT. As protein: CASSSRLTGGGEKLFF.

This chain connects TRBV7-2 to TRBJ2-3; no reliable D call. The CDR3 runs 14 residues. From germline, CDR1 is SGHTA and CDR2 FQGNSA. Trimming left V 5 bases short and J 2 bases short, with 11 bases between. The CDR3 protein is CASSPSKATDTQYF. The CDR3 DNA is TGTGCCAGCAGCCCCTCGAAAGCCACAGATACGCAGTATTTT.

The rearrangement links TRBV29-1 to TRBJ2-3; 9 bases agree with TRBD1. This CDR3 has 17 residues. V was clipped by 7 bases and J by 5 bases; unmatched bases: 19. CDR1 SQVTM and CDR2 ANQGSEA come from the germline V gene. CDR3: CSADVSDRGDYRDTQYF. The DNA of the CDR3 is TGCAGCGCTGACGTTTCGGACAGGGGCGACTATCGAGATACGCAGTATTTT.

The genes are TRBV28 and TRBJ1-1, with D tentatively TRBD1 (5 bases). The CDR3 has 14 residues. Germline assignment: CDR1 MDHEN and CDR2 SYDVKM. Between the trimmed V and J ends, which lost 6 bases and 4 bases, there was a span of 15 bases. The chain's CDR3 is CASRAGGFGTEAFF. CDR3 DNA: TGTGCCAGCAGGGCCGGGGGGTTTGGCACTGAAGCTTTCTTT.

The chain carries TRBV15 and TRBJ1-6; possibly TRBD1 for D (6 bases). Deletions cut 6 bases from V and 0 bases from J, with 9 bases between. Germline loops: CDR1 LNHNV, CDR2 YYDKDF (reference sequence). CDR3 size: 15 residues. The CDR3 here is CATSAGDSYNSPLHF. The CDR3 DNA sequence: TGTGCCACCAGTGCAGGGGACTCCTATAATTCACCCCTCCACTTT. Supplemented by reference TRBV15 and TRBJ1-6, the full variable domain reads DAMVIQNPRYQVTQFGKPVTLSCSQTLNHNVMYWYQQKSSQAPKLLFHYYDKDFNNEADTPDNFQSRRPNTSFCFLDIRSPGLGDTAMYLCATSAGDSYNSPLHFGNGTRLTVT.

The genes are TRBV24-1 and TRBJ1-4; the D is unclear. V dropped 4 bases and J dropped 8 bases, with 7 bases sitting between them. Germline V gives CDR1 KGHDR, CDR2 SFDVKD. This CDR3 has 12 residues. CDR3 residues: CATSEYGEKLFF. The CDR3 nucleotides read TGTGCCACCAGTGAATACGGGGAAAAACTGTTTTTT.

The V gene is TRBV19, the J gene TRBJ1-1, with D tentatively TRBD1 (5 bases). V was clipped by 3 bases and J by 8 bases, with 16 bases between them. Germline V lookup: CDR1 LNHDA, CDR2 SQIVND (reference sequence). CDR3 length: 14 amino acids. CDR3 DNA sequence: TGTGCCAGTAGTATTAGGGGCCTGATGGGGGAAGCTTTCTTT. Translated: CASSIRGLMGEAFF. Filled out from reference TRBV19 and TRBJ1-1, the complete variable domain reads DGGITQSPKYLFRKEGQNVTLSCEQNLNHDAMYWYRQDPGQGLRLIYYSQIVNDFQKGDIAEGYSVSREKKESFPLTVTSAQKNPTAFYLCASSIRGLMGEAFFGQGTRLTVV.

The chain is built from TRBV7-2 and TRBJ2-7, with 8 nucleotides matching TRBD2. V shed 5 bases, J shed 5 bases, and the junction held 11 bases outside the gene matches. The CDR3 has 15 residues. Per germline, CDR1 SGHTA and CDR2 FQGNSA. This CDR3 is CASSPGRGTYDEQYF. The CDR3 region has the DNA TGTGCCAGCAGCCCCGGGAGGGGGACCTACGACGAGCAGTACTTC.

This clone was observed a few times. The chain joins TRBV28 to TRBJ2-7, with 9 positions matching TRBD2. The CDR3 is 15 residues long. V shed 2 bases, J shed 2 bases, and the junction held 4 bases outside the gene matches. CDR1 is MDHEN and CDR2 is SYDVKM in the germline V gene. The CDR3 reads CASSLELAGAYEQYF. CDR3 coding DNA: TGTGCCAGCAGTTTAGAGTTAGCGGGAGCCTACGAGCAGTACTTC.